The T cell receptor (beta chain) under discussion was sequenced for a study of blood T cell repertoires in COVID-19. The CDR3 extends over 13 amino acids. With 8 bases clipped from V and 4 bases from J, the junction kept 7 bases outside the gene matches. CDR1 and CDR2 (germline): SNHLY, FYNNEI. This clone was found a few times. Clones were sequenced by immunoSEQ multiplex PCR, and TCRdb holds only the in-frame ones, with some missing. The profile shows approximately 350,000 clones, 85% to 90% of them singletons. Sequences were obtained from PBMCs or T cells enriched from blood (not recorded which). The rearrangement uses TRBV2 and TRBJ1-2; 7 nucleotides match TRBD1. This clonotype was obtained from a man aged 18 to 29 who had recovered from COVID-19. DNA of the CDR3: TGTGCCAGCCTGCTGGGGACAGCCTATGGCTACACCTTC. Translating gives CASLLGTAYGYTF.